These 20 T cell receptor beta chains came from one sample sequenced in a study of OX40 agonist ivuxolimab in advanced cancers. Libraries were constructed by the immunoSEQ multiplex PCR assay. The table was pulled from immuneACCESS by TCRdb, which kept in-frame rearrangements only. Such tables lose some clones; where checked, under half of the loss comes from unresolved V genes, and the rest has no known cause. The table for this sample lists approximately 74,000 clones; approximately 92% of them were counted only once. Less than 0.35% of the sample comes from the top ten. This specimen consisted of CD4+ or CD8+ T cells sorted from blood, obtained in a trial of the OX40 agonist ivuxolimab. The receptors shown here come from an adult with an advanced solid tumor such as melanoma, head and neck, liver or kidney cancer.

J is TRBJ2-1 and V is TRBV5-6, with D perhaps TRBD2 (5 bases). Germline loops: CDR1 SGHDT, CDR2 YYEEEE. V shed 0 bases and J shed 9 bases, with 7 bases lying between them. The CDR3 is 12 amino acids. Written as DNA, the CDR3 is TGTGCCAGCAGCTTGGTGGAGGTTGAGCAGTTCTTC. Translation: CASSLVEVEQFF. Full variable domain (outside the CDR3, taken from reference TRBV5-6 and TRBJ2-1): DAGVTQSPTHLIKTRGQQVTLRCSPKSGHDTVSWYQQALGQGPQFIFQYYEEEERQRGNFPDRFSGHQFPNYSSELNVNALLLGDSALYLCASSLVEVEQFFGPGTRLTVL.

The chain links TRBV18 to TRBJ2-5; 8 nucleotides agree with TRBD1. This CDR3 contains 14 residues. Germline V lookup: CDR1 KGHSH, CDR2 LQKENI. Trimming at V came to 6 bases and at J to 2 bases, leaving 5 bases not matched to a gene. The DNA for the CDR3 is TGTGCCAGCTCCCGGACAGGGACACAAGAGACCCAGTACTTC. It specifies CASSRTGTQETQYF.

This CDR3 is CASSLEGTDQPQHF. CDR3 DNA sequence: TGCGCCAGCAGCTTGGAGGGCACAGATCAGCCCCAGCATTTT. The genes are TRBV5-1 and TRBJ1-5; D is unclear. Germline values: CDR1 SGHRS, CDR2 YFSETQ. This CDR3 has 14 residues. Between the trimmed V and J ends, which lost 0 bases and 5 bases, there was a span of 9 bases.

With respect to this clone: It is unclear where the CDR3 begins or ends on the DNA, so no DNA is shown, and the CDR3 is as TCRdb lists it. The chain combines TRBV21-1 with TRBJ2-1; TRBD2 reflects the table's D call only, with no check against the DNA. TRBV21-1 represents a pseudogene. The CDR3 has 18 residues if both end residues are counted. CDR3 amino acids: CASSKGEVAGGSYNEQFF.

The J gene is TRBJ2-5, the V gene TRBV9; 15 nucleotides align to TRBD2. J was trimmed by 4 bases and V by 4 bases; bases with no gene match: 5. Germline V CDR1 and CDR2: SGDLS, YYNGEE. The CDR3 is 16 residues long. CDR3 sequence reads: CASSPGLAGGPETQYF. In DNA form, the CDR3 reads TGTGCCAGCAGCCCGGGACTAGCGGGGGGCCCAGAGACCCAGTACTTC.

The chain is built from TRBV19 and TRBJ1-5, with D uncertain. Germline values: CDR1 LNHDA, CDR2 SQIVND (reference sequence). Trimming stripped 3 bases from V and 9 bases from J, with 15 bases between. This CDR3 comprises 14 residues. The CDR3 reads CASSIPGGMGPQHF. For the CDR3, the DNA is TGTGCCAGTAGTATCCCCGGCGGGATGGGGCCCCAGCATTTT.

This clone was detected only a few times. V and J are TRBV5-1 and TRBJ2-2; D ambiguous. This CDR3 has 16 amino acids. Germline-derived CDR1 and CDR2 are SGHRS and YFSETQ. The V end lost 0 bases, the J end lost 5 bases, and 14 bases lay between the germline ends. The CDR3 reads CASSLGVAIGTGELFF. CDR3 in DNA: TGCGCCAGCAGCTTGGGTGTGGCTATTGGGACCGGGGAGCTGTTTTTT.

The J gene is TRBJ1-2, the V gene TRBV14; tentatively, D is TRBD1 (5 bases). Trimming cost V 1 base and J 4 bases, with 13 bases left between them. There are 15 residues in the CDR3. CDR1 is SGHDN and CDR2 is FVKESK in the germline V gene. CDR3: CASSQVDDSVYGYTF. The CDR3 DNA follows: TGTGCCAGCAGCCAAGTAGACGACAGCGTCTATGGCTACACCTTC.

J is TRBJ1-1 and V is TRBV28; 8 nucleotides line up with TRBD1. CDR3 length: 17 residues. CDR1 and CDR2 (germline): MDHEN, SYDVKM. Trimming cost V 8 bases and J 1 base; bases outside gene matches: 15. In nucleotides, the CDR3 is TGTGCCAGCGAGGGGTGGTCAGGGGGCGCGCGGAACACTGAAGCTTTCTTT. Protein product: CASEGWSGGARNTEAFF.

This rearrangement joins TRBV18 to TRBJ2-1; possibly TRBD1 or TRBD2 for D (7 bases each). V was pared by 0 bases and J by 8 bases, with 17 bases between. This CDR3 has 16 amino acids. CDR1 is KGHSH and CDR2 is LQKENI in the germline V gene. DNA of the CDR3: TGTGCCAGCTCACCACCCGTAGCAGGGGGGAGGGATGAGCAGTTCTTC. Encoded protein: CASSPPVAGGRDEQFF.

The rearrangement joins TRBV2 to TRBJ2-3; D not resolved. V gave up 6 bases and J gave up 5 bases, with 15 bases separating them. This CDR3 has 14 residues. Germline V gene lookup returns CDR1 SNHLY and CDR2 FYNNEI. CDR3 DNA sequence: TGTGCCAGCAGCTCCGGGCCCATCGGAGATACGCAGTATTTT. It encodes CASSSGPIGDTQYF. Full variable domain (missing parts from reference TRBV2 and TRBJ2-3): EPEVTQTPSHQVTQMGQEVILRCVPISNHLYFYWYRQILGQKVEFLVSFYNNEISEKSEIFDDQFSVERPDGSNFTLKIRSTKLEDSAMYFCASSSGPIGDTQYFGPGTRLTVL.

This rearrangement joins TRBV5-6 to TRBJ2-2, with TRBD1 as a possible D gene (6 bases). Trimming shortened V by 4 bases and J by 6 bases, and 16 bases separated the two germline ends. The germline V gene encodes CDR1 SGHDT and CDR2 YYEEEE. This CDR3 has 15 amino acids. CDR3 loop: CASSRDTRTAGELFF. The CDR3 DNA reads TGTGCCAGCAGCCGGGACACCCGGACAGCCGGGGAGCTGTTTTTT.

V usage is TRBV5-6 and J usage is TRBJ2-6, with 8 bases identical to TRBD1. From germline, CDR1 is SGHDT and CDR2 YYEEEE. V lost 6 bases, J lost 3 bases, and 2 bases stayed unmatched. The CDR3 consists of 14 residues. DNA for the CDR3: TGTGCCAGCACGGACAGGGTTGGGGCCAACGTCCTGACTTTC. Residues: CASTDRVGANVLTF.

The chain recombines TRBV5-5 with TRBJ2-1; 11 bases are shared with TRBD1. The CDR3 is made up of 17 amino acids. Per germline, CDR1 SGHKS and CDR2 YYEKEE (reference sequence). With 4 bases clipped from V and 8 bases from J, the junction kept 14 bases outside the gene matches. CDR3 region: CASSRALPGQGVHEQFF. As DNA, the CDR3 is TGTGCCAGCAGCAGAGCACTACCGGGACAGGGGGTCCATGAGCAGTTCTTC.

The rearrangement joins TRBV5-1 to TRBJ1-1; the D gene is possibly TRBD1 (6 bases). The germline gives CDR1 SGHRS, CDR2 YFSETQ. CDR3 size: 15 residues. V dropped 0 bases and J dropped 3 bases, with 12 bases sitting between them. The CDR3 DNA reads TGCGCCAGCAGCTTGGGCAACAGGGACCACACTGAAGCTTTCTTT. Encoded protein: CASSLGNRDHTEAFF.

The chain uses TRBV5-8 and TRBJ1-4; tentatively, D is TRBD1 (5 bases). Germline V gene data show CDR1 as SGHTS and CDR2 as YDEGEE. This CDR3 region has 15 residues. V was shortened by 4 bases and J by 3 bases, with 13 bases between the two germline ends. CDR3 coding DNA: TGTGCCAGCAGCGACCGGGACGGGTCTAATGAAAAACTGTTTTTT. Protein sequence: CASSDRDGSNEKLFF.

The chain employs TRBV5-4 and TRBJ2-5, with TRBD1 matching over 9 bases. V dropped 4 bases and J dropped 2; count of bases not matched to a gene: 12. The CDR3 is 17 residues long. Germline loops: CDR1 SGHNT, CDR2 YYREEE (reference sequence). The CDR3 sequence: CASSGGQGNSLQETQYF. The CDR3 coding sequence is TGTGCCAGCAGCGGAGGACAGGGGAACTCCTTGCAAGAGACCCAGTACTTC.

This clone came up once. The chain joins TRBV19 to TRBJ2-6; D remains unclear. Germline values: CDR1 LNHDA, CDR2 SQIVND (reference sequence). This CDR3 has 13 amino acids. With 7 bases removed from V and 0 bases from J, the gap between germline ends came to 4 bases. The CDR3 nucleotides are TGTGCCAGTAAAGTCTCTGGGGCCAACGTCCTGACTTTC. Amino acid sequence: CASKVSGANVLTF.

The rearrangement joins TRBV6-1 to TRBJ1-5; no clear D gene. V was trimmed by 7 bases and J by 0 bases, leaving 13 bases between them. The CDR3 runs to 15 residues. CDR1 and CDR2 (germline): MNHNS, SASEGT. The CDR3 sequence is CASKFWDYSNQPQHF. As DNA, the CDR3 is TGTGCCAGCAAGTTTTGGGATTATAGCAATCAGCCCCAGCATTTT.

V and J are TRBV5-8 and TRBJ2-3; possibly TRBD1 for D (6 bases). Germline V lookup: CDR1 SGHTS, CDR2 YDEGEE. Trimming removed 3 bases at V and 4 bases at J, with 12 bases between. The CDR3 has 14 residues. CDR3 in amino acids: CASSSPAGADTQYF. The CDR3 DNA follows: TGTGCCAGCAGCTCTCCGGCAGGGGCAGATACGCAGTATTTT.